The 21 T cell receptor beta chains below were found in one sample sequenced in a study of shared clonotypes between healthy human individuals. The repertoire was sequenced with immunoSEQ multiplex PCR; TCRdb's copy has only in-frame clones and lacks some. The repertoire holds 450,000 to 500,000 clones, with around 85% as singletons. What was sequenced was PBMCs. Every receptor here comes from a woman between 40 and 50 years old in good health. Some clones in this sample may be carry-over from other donors' samples.

For this clone: This likely came from a read error, as a far larger clone is one base away. The V gene is TRBV1, the J gene TRBJ2-4. TRBV1 constitutes a pseudogene. This CDR3 comprises 14 residues. CDR3 nucleotide sequence: TGCACCAGCGGCCAAGGCCCCCCTCGGACCATTCAGTACTTC. Translating gives CTSGQGPPRTIQYF.

This clone turned up a few times. The rearrangement uses TRBV29-1 and TRBJ1-2; perhaps TRBD1 as D (5 bases). Germline CDR1 SQVTM, CDR2 ANQGSEA. Trimming stripped 4 bases from V and 4 bases from J, with 16 bases between. The CDR3 loop spans 14 amino acids. CDR3: CSVGGYGSSYGYTF. As DNA, the CDR3 is TGCAGCGTTGGGGGCTACGGAAGCAGCTATGGCTACACCTTC.

In this sample, this clone turned up a few times. The sample carries other DNA sequences with the same CDR3. DNA of the CDR3: TGCAGCGTTGAGTCCGGGGGAGACACTGAAGCTTTCTTT. This translates into CSVESGGDTEAFF. This chain joins TRBV29-1 and TRBJ1-1, with a possible D match to TRBD1 (5 bases). Trimming removed 3 bases from V and 3 bases from J, with 11 bases in between. This CDR3 contains 13 residues. Germline V gene sequence: CDR1 SQVTM, CDR2 ANQGSEA.

This chain links TRBV2 with TRBJ2-5; the D gene is possibly TRBD1 (5 bases). The V gene's germline CDR1 is SNHLY and CDR2 FYNNEI. Trimming removed 4 bases from V and 3 bases from J, with 15 bases in between. This CDR3 region has 15 residues. CDR3 in amino acids: CASSGPGFGEETQYF. The DNA for the CDR3 is TGTGCCAGCAGTGGTCCAGGGTTTGGGGAAGAGACCCAGTACTTC.

This CDR3 reads CASSFGWGTDTQYF. In DNA, the CDR3 is TGTGCCAGCAGTTTCGGATGGGGCACAGATACGCAGTATTTT. The chain employs TRBV27 and TRBJ2-3; D is uncertain. Germline CDR1 MNHEY, CDR2 SMNVEV (reference sequence). Trimming stripped 3 bases from V and 1 base from J, with 8 bases between. The CDR3 is 14 amino acids.

This clone was seen many times. V usage is TRBV7-6 and J usage is TRBJ2-5; 7 positions agree with TRBD1. V lost 1 base and J lost 9; bases outside the gene matches: 8. Per the germline V gene, CDR1 is SGHVS and CDR2 is FNYEAQ. There are 14 residues in the CDR3. CDR3: CASSLERGPFPQYF. The DNA of the CDR3 is TGTGCCAGCAGCTTAGAGAGGGGGCCTTTCCCCCAGTACTTC.

As for this clone: A single base is all that separates this from a far larger clone, so a read error is likely. The chain has TRBV25-1 and TRBJ1-1; D is uncertain. Germline CDR1 and CDR2: MGHDK and SYGVNS. The CDR3 extends over 14 amino acids. Trimming cost V 5 bases and J 0 bases, with 10 bases left between them. The chain's CDR3 is CASSYRSLNTEAFF. For the CDR3, the DNA is TGTGCCAGCAGTTACCGCAGCCTGAACACTGAAGCTTTCTTT.

This rearrangement joins TRBV5-1 to TRBJ2-7; D gene uncertain. V was cut by 4 bases and J by 3 bases, with 5 bases left in between. CDR3 length: 11 amino acids. The germline V gene has CDR1 SGHRS and CDR2 YFSETQ. The CDR3: CASSEDYEQYF. The CDR3 DNA reads as TGCGCCAGCAGCGAGGACTACGAGCAGTACTTC.

On this clone: Other DNA sequences of this sample code for an identical CDR3. This rearrangement joins TRBV5-1 to TRBJ1-3; TRBD1 is a possible D gene (5 bases). Germline V gene sequence: CDR1 SGHRS, CDR2 YFSETQ. Trimming left V 0 bases short and J 1 base short, with 11 bases between. The CDR3 totals 16 residues. In DNA form, the CDR3 reads TGCGCCAGCAGCTTGGCAGGGCAGGGATCTGGAAACACCATATATTTT. The encoded protein is CASSLAGQGSGNTIYF.

The chain has TRBV11-2 and TRBJ2-7; TRBD2 matches 8 bases. Per germline, CDR1 SGHAT and CDR2 FQNNGV. Trimming took 1 base from V and 2 from J; bases not matched to a gene: 4. The CDR3 runs 15 residues. The CDR3, as DNA: TGTGCCAGCAGCTTAGCGGCGGGAGGCACCTACGAGCAGTACTTC. It encodes CASSLAAGGTYEQYF.

The table lists this clone with a count of one. This CDR3 is CASSLTSGTYNEQFF. The CDR3 DNA reads as TGTGCCAGCAGCTTAACTAGCGGGACCTACAATGAGCAGTTCTTC. This chain connects TRBV11-3 to TRBJ2-1; 10 nucleotides match TRBD2. The CDR3 is 15 residues long. V was clipped by 2 bases and J by 2 bases; unmatched bases: 0. The germline gives CDR1 SGHNT, CDR2 YENEEA.

The V call is TRBV5-1, the J call TRBJ2-7; D possibly corresponds to TRBD1 (6 bases). The CDR3 contains 14 residues. V was clipped by 0 bases and J by 1 base, with 8 bases between them. Per germline, CDR1 SGHRS and CDR2 YFSETQ. The CDR3 nucleotides read TGCGCCAGCAGCTTGGCTGGACAGTCCTACGAGCAGTACTTC. Residues: CASSLAGQSYEQYF.

Remarks on this clone: This likely came from a read error, as a far larger clone is one base away. The same CDR3 arises from other DNA sequences in this sample as well. V and J are TRBV2 and TRBJ1-2, with D maybe TRBD1 (5 bases). Germline V gene data show CDR1 as SNHLY and CDR2 as FYNNEI. Trimming removed 5 bases at V and 6 bases at J, with 13 bases between. The CDR3 spans 13 residues. DNA for the CDR3: TGTGCCAGCAGTCCGACTGGGACTGATGGCTACACCTTC. Translated, it gives CASSPTGTDGYTF.

The sample holds a few counts of this clone. A read error may be the cause here, since a much bigger clone is one base away. The V gene is TRBV19, the J gene TRBJ1-5; possible D gene TRBD1, 5 bases. CDR1 and CDR2 (germline): LNHDA, SQIVND (reference sequence). V dropped 3 bases and J dropped 3 bases, with 15 bases sitting between them. This CDR3 is 16 amino acids long. The CDR3, as DNA: TGTGCCAGTAGTATCTCAGAGACAGCTTACAATCAGCCCCAGCATTTT. Protein product: CASSISETAYNQPQHF.

The chain employs TRBV27 and TRBJ1-2; 7 bases line up with TRBD1. Germline CDR1 reads MNHEY; CDR2 reads SMNVEV (reference sequence). The CDR3 length is 14 residues. Unmatched junction bases numbered 7, after V lost 5 bases and J lost 4 bases. The CDR3 protein is CASSPFRDSYGYTF. The CDR3 bases are TGTGCCAGCAGTCCATTCCGGGACAGCTATGGCTACACCTTC.

V is TRBV19 and J is TRBJ1-1; D gene unclear. This CDR3 comprises 13 residues. Trimming cost V 4 bases and J 2 bases, with 8 bases left between them. The germline gives CDR1 LNHDA, CDR2 SQIVND (reference sequence). CDR3 in amino acids: CASSTRNNTEAFF. CDR3 in DNA: TGTGCCAGTAGTACCAGGAACAACACTGAAGCTTTCTTT.

As regards this clone: This likely reflects a read error, since a far larger clone is one base away. Other DNA sequences in the sample encode the same CDR3. The V gene is TRBV7-9, the J gene TRBJ1-2; D ambiguous. Germline V gives CDR1 SEHNR, CDR2 FQNEAQ (reference sequence). The V gene lost 1 base and the J gene lost 11 bases, with 11 bases spanning the gap. CDR3 length: 12 residues. CDR3 sequence reads: CASSLVGRGYTF. CDR3 DNA: TGTGCCAGCAGCTTAGTTGGACGTGGTTACACCTTC.

Comments on this clone: A read error is possible here, since a much larger clone lies one base away. This chain joins TRBV28 and TRBJ2-1; 9 bases are shared with TRBD2. In germline, CDR1 is MDHEN, CDR2 SYDVKM. The CDR3 contains 17 residues. Trimming at V came to 2 bases and at J to 0 bases, leaving 5 bases not matched to a gene. The CDR3 bases are TGTGCCAGCAGTTTACCCACGACTAGCGGCTCCTACAATGAGCAGTTCTTC. Residues: CASSLPTTSGSYNEQFF. Looking up the rest from reference TRBV28 and TRBJ2-1 gives the full variable domain: DVKVTQSSRYLVKRTGEKVFLECVQDMDHENMFWYRQDPGLGLRLIYFSYDVKMKEKGDIPEGYSVSREKKERFSLILESASTNQTSMYLCASSLPTTSGSYNEQFFGPGTRLTVL.

The gene calls are TRBV2 and TRBJ1-5; perhaps TRBD1 as D (6 bases). The CDR3 extends over 17 amino acids. V dropped 5 bases and J dropped 0 bases, with 17 bases sitting between them. Germline V lookup: CDR1 SNHLY, CDR2 FYNNEI. The CDR3 sequence is CASSRLGGGISNQPQHF. CDR3 DNA sequence: TGTGCCAGCAGTAGACTAGGGGGGGGGATTAGCAATCAGCCCCAGCATTTT.

V gene TRBV28 combines with J gene TRBJ1-3, with no clear D. Trimming pared 6 bases from V and 4 bases from J, leaving 13 bases between. The germline V gene encodes CDR1 MDHEN and CDR2 SYDVKM. This CDR3 region has 14 residues. CDR3 nucleotides: TGTGCCAGCAGCTCAAAAAGCAGGGGAAACACCATATATTTT. It specifies CASSSKSRGNTIYF.

The chain recombines TRBV11-2 with TRBJ2-7, with 7 bases matching TRBD1. CDR3 length: 15 residues. V lost 1 base and J lost 2; bases outside the gene matches: 5. In germline, CDR1 is SGHAT, CDR2 FQNNGV. The CDR3 region is CASSLAGTETYEQYF. CDR3 in DNA: TGTGCCAGCAGCTTAGCCGGGACAGAAACCTACGAGCAGTACTTC.